This T cell receptor (beta chain) was sequenced during a study of response to subunit inactivated influenza vaccine. Study observations and caveats: A suggestion made by the authors is that each seasonal influenza vaccination recruits few new T cells.

CDR3 length: 14 residues. Looked up from germline, CDR1 is SGDLS and CDR2 is YYNGEE. V dropped 0 bases and J dropped 0 bases, with 7 bases sitting between them. TCRdb independently ran MiXCR on the RT-PCR reads; one entry per CDR3 protein. The sample contains around 180,000 distinct CDR3 sequences, approximately 8.7% of which appear only once. Note on this clonotype: Its antigen is undetermined.

The chain joins TRBV9 to TRBJ2-7, with D unresolved. The clonotype originates from a man aged 50 to 59 who received an inactivated influenza vaccine. The starting material was non-naive T cells sorted from PBMCs, obtained on the day of vaccination. CDR3 loop: CASSVGLFSYEQYF. CDR3 nucleotides: TGTGCCAGCAGCGTAGGCCTATTCTCCTACGAGCAGTACTTC.